This T cell receptor (beta chain) was observed in a study of CD8+CD57+ T cells in acquired aplastic anemia. Looked up from germline, CDR1 is ENHRY and CDR2 is SYGVKD. With 0 bases clipped from V and 5 bases from J, the junction kept 6 bases outside the gene matches. This CDR3 region has 15 residues. Both TCR beta VDJ combination and CDR3 sequence profiling were carried out. Genomic DNA was the template for this profiling. TCRdb re-derived calls from the reads in MiXCR, one entry per CDR3 protein. This sample has under 200,000 distinct CDR3 sequences; roughly half occur once, and the top ten carry 9.7%. Flow cytometry had shown expanded CD8+CD57+ cells in the patients chosen for sequencing. This clonotype was seen repeatedly, ten times or more.

The sequenced sample consisted of sorted CD4+, CD8+, or CD8+CD57+ T cells (not recorded which) from PBMCs. The rearrangement uses TRBV10-3 and TRBJ2-5; 7 nucleotides agree with TRBD1. The clonotype comes from a human donor with aplastic anemia. CDR3 nucleotide sequence: TGTGCCATCAGTGAGTCGGCAGGGGGTAGGGAGACCCAGTACTTC. It encodes CAISESAGGRETQYF.